The TCR beta chain described here comes from a study of shared clonotypes between healthy human individuals. General study findings and limits: What limited the represented genetic and exposure-history diversity was the small number of donors.

The unsorted PBMC replicate PCRs were performed with approximately 330 ng DNA, some 32,000 T cell genomes. Original methodology: For the immunoSEQ data, sequences were junction-only without quality scores, so filtering differed. Sequenced by immunoSEQ multiplex PCR; TCRdb stores in-frame clones only, minus some. That table supplies the V and J calls and clone size; D and trimming were determined from the DNA. The sample shows approximately 500,000 clones, over 70% of them seen only once. Remarks on this clone: The antigen is undetermined.

The germline gives CDR1 SNHLY, CDR2 FYNNEI. Trimming pared 3 bases from V and 6 bases from J, leaving 11 bases between. The CDR3 extends over 14 amino acids. The sample taken for sequencing was PBMCs. The TCR originated in a woman in her 40s in good health. Some clones in this sample may be carry-over from other donors' samples. The V gene is TRBV2, the J gene TRBJ2-2; D not resolved. CDR3 amino acids: CASSDRQIAGELFF. The CDR3 nucleotides are TGTGCCAGCAGTGATCGCCAGATCGCCGGGGAGCTGTTTTTT. Supplemented by reference TRBV2 and TRBJ2-2, the full variable domain reads EPEVTQTPSHQVTQMGQEVILRCVPISNHLYFYWYRQILGQKVEFLVSFYNNEISEKSEIFDDQFSVERPDGSNFTLKIRSTKLEDSAMYFCASSDRQIAGELFFGEGSRLTVL.